A selection of T cell receptor beta chains follows, all from one sample in a study of CD8+ T cells in alopecia areata. This table comes from immunoSEQ multiplex PCR, and its TCRdb copy is limited to in-frame clones, with some not included. Here the sample spans about 300,000 clones, over 45% being singletons. The sample was CD4+ T cells sorted from blood, taken at week 24, from a patient treated with tofacitinib. The source is a human donor with alopecia areata. Each CDR3 is given with its conserved first and last residue. A D gene is named only where the DNA matches it firmly. Rows may omit the clone size; those that give it use once, few, many or a size class.

>TRBJ2-5|TRBV5-1|TRBD2|-
CASSLEPAGSGGQETQYF
TGCGCCAGCAGCTTGGAGCCGGCGGGTAGCGGGGGACAAGAGACCCAGTACTTC
>TRBJ2-1|TRBV30|-|-
CALSDTYNEQFF
TGTGCCCTATCGGACACGTACAATGAGCAGTTCTTC
>TRBJ1-6|TRBV7-2|-|-
CASSSSTGSSYNSPLHF
TGTGCCAGCAGCTCGTCGACGGGGAGCTCCTATAATTCACCCCTCCACTTT
>TRBJ1-2|TRBV30|-|-
CAWSIGANYGYTF
TGTGCCTGGAGTATAGGAGCTAACTATGGCTACACCTTC
>TRBJ2-2|TRBV7-2|-|-
CASSSSYYGELFF
TGTGCCAGCAGCTCATCCTACTACGGGGAGCTGTTTTTT
>TRBJ2-2|TRBV30|TRBD1|-
CACNKGQGGNTGELFF
TGTGCCTGTAACAAGGGACAGGGTGGGAACACCGGGGAGCTGTTTTTT
>TRBJ2-1|TRBV11-2|-|-
CASSLAGNEQFF
TGTGCCAGCAGCTTAGCGGGGAATGAGCAGTTCTTC
>TRBJ2-1|TRBV15|-|-
CATGGTVSYNEQFF
TGTGCCACCGGGGGGACAGTCTCCTACAATGAGCAGTTCTTC
>TRBJ1-1|TRBV18|TRBD1|few
CASSPPLGTGNTEAFF
TGTGCCAGCTCACCCCCTCTTGGGACAGGGAACACTGAAGCTTTCTTT
>TRBJ2-3|TRBV30|-|-
CAWSVPGTDTQYF
TGTGCCTGGAGTGTACCTGGCACAGATACGCAGTATTTT
>TRBJ2-7|TRBV5-6|TRBD1|few
CASSFVETGGTYEQYF
TGTGCCAGCAGCTTCGTCGAGACAGGGGGGACCTACGAGCAGTACTTC
>TRBJ2-1|TRBV28|-|-
CASTSGGSYNEQFF
TGTGCCAGCACCTCCGGGGGCAGCTACAATGAGCAGTTCTTC
>TRBJ1-2|TRBV29-1|TRBD1|-
CSVQDRGDGYTF
TGCAGCGTTCAGGACAGGGGCGATGGCTACACCTTC
>TRBJ2-6|TRBV7-2|-|few
CASVPGAGANVLTF
TGTGCCAGCGTTCCGGGGGCAGGGGCCAACGTCCTGACTTTC
>TRBJ2-2|TRBV2|-|-
CASSPHNRETGELFF
TGTGCCAGCAGCCCCCATAACAGGGAAACCGGGGAGCTGTTTTTT
>TRBJ1-2|TRBV19|-|-
CASHPTNRFYGYTF
TGTGCCAGCCACCCCACGAATCGGTTCTATGGCTACACCTTC
>TRBJ1-1|TRBV7-2|-|-
CASSYPGTVENTEAFF
TGTGCCAGCAGCTACCCCGGGACGGTGGAGAACACTGAAGCTTTCTTT
>TRBJ1-6|TRBV10-3|-|-
CAISAQGNNSPLHF
TGTGCCATCAGTGCACAGGGTAATAATTCACCCCTCCACTTT
>TRBJ2-3|TRBV7-9|-|-
CASEKQGSRLSDTQYF
TGTGCCAGCGAAAAACAGGGATCTCGTCTCTCAGATACGCAGTATTTT
>TRBJ1-4|TRBV29-1|TRBD1|-
CSARGQLSEKLFF
TGCAGCGCCCGGGGACAGTTAAGCGAAAAACTGTTTTTT
>TRBJ2-1|TRBV19|TRBD2|few
CASSPGTSGINEQFF
TGTGCCAGTAGCCCCGGGACTAGCGGGATTAATGAGCAGTTCTTC
>TRBJ2-3|TRBV4-2|TRBD2|-
CASSQDRKRGSGGTFGLDTQYF
TGTGCCAGCAGCCAAGATCGTAAGAGGGGTAGCGGGGGGACTTTCGGTTTGGATACGCAGTATTTT
>TRBJ2-3|TRBV28|TRBD1|few
CASSKQGAGDTQYF
TGTGCCAGCAGTAAACAGGGGGCGGGCGATACGCAGTATTTT
>TRBJ2-3|TRBV29-1|-|-
CSVEGSYTDTQYF
TGCAGCGTTGAGGGCAGCTACACAGATACGCAGTATTTT
>TRBJ1-1|TRBV27|-|-
CASSIKGNTEAFF
TGTGCCAGCAGTATTAAGGGGAACACTGAAGCTTTCTTT
>TRBJ2-5|TRBV23-1|-|-
CASSHQGIKETQYF
TGCGCCAGCAGTCACCAGGGTATCAAAGAGACCCAGTACTTC
>TRBJ2-5|TRBV4-1|TRBD2|-
CASSQGWLAGTQETQYF
TGCGCCAGCAGCCAAGGGTGGCTAGCGGGGACCCAAGAGACCCAGTACTTC
>TRBJ2-1|TRBV9|TRBD2|-
CASSVSGGEDYNEQFF
TGTGCCAGCAGCGTAAGCGGGGGGGAGGACTACAATGAGCAGTTCTTC
>TRBJ1-6|TRBV4-2|-|-
CASSSLPGGSYNSPLHF
TGTGCCAGCAGCTCCCTTCCGGGGGGCTCCTATAATTCACCCCTCCACTTT
>TRBJ2-5|TRBV30|-|-
CAWSPQGGRLQETQYF
TGTGCCTGGAGCCCGCAGGGGGGACGTTTGCAAGAGACCCAGTACTTC
>TRBJ2-3|TRBV29-1|-|-
CSARDSSTDTQYF
TGCAGCGCCAGGGACTCCAGCACAGATACGCAGTATTTT
>TRBJ2-7|TRBV7-2|-|-
CASSLVKRTYEQYF
TGTGCCAGCAGCTTAGTTAAGAGAACCTACGAGCAGTACTTC
>TRBJ2-5|TRBV30|-|-
CAWSVGRTQYF
TGTGCCTGGAGTGTAGGACGGACCCAGTACTTC
>TRBJ1-2|TRBV14|-|few
CASSQGSSPIYGYTF
TGTGCCAGCAGCCAGGGTTCCTCGCCCATTTATGGCTACACCTTC
>TRBJ2-3|TRBV7-3|-|-
CASSFGMEDTQYF
TGTGCCAGCAGCTTCGGCATGGAGGATACGCAGTATTTT
>TRBJ2-3|TRBV5-1|-|-
CASSLGIGTDTQYF
TGCGCCAGCAGCTTGGGGATTGGCACAGATACGCAGTATTTT
>TRBJ2-2|TRBV2|-|-
CASSPVRGGTGELFF
TGTGCCAGCAGTCCGGTTCGAGGGGGCACCGGGGAGCTGTTTTTT
>TRBJ2-1|TRBV4-3|TRBD1|-
CASSPMGQGRNNEQFF
TGCGCCAGCAGCCCAATGGGACAGGGGAGGAACAATGAGCAGTTCTTC
>TRBJ1-6|TRBV29-1|TRBD1|-
CSVVGQGGNSPLHF
TGCAGCGTTGTTGGACAGGGTGGCAATTCACCCCTCCACTTT
>TRBJ2-3|TRBV5-1|TRBD2|-
CASSLVPSGGTTDTQYF
TGCGCCAGCAGCTTGGTCCCTAGCGGGGGAACCACAGATACGCAGTATTTT
>TRBJ1-2|TRBV9|-|-
CASSVVEGHGYGYTF
TGTGCCAGCAGCGTAGTTGAGGGGCACGGCTATGGCTACACCTTC
>TRBJ2-3|TRBV18|-|-
CASSPDRTDTQYF
TGTGCCAGCTCACCAGACCGCACAGATACGCAGTATTTT
>TRBJ1-6|TRBV9|-|few
CARRGVSYNSPLHF
TGTGCCAGGAGGGGTGTCTCCTATAATTCACCCCTCCACTTT
>TRBJ2-2|TRBV18|-|-
CASSPSAEMVLFF
TGTGCCAGCTCACCGAGCGCGGAAATGGTGCTGTTTTTT
>TRBJ1-4|TRBV15|-|-
CATSRIMGEKLFF
TGTGCCACCAGCAGGATCATGGGGGAAAAACTGTTTTTT
>TRBJ2-7|TRBV29-1|-|-
CSVDWQGYEQYF
TGCAGCGTTGATTGGCAGGGGTACGAGCAGTACTTC
>TRBJ2-7|TRBV27|-|-
CASKVLTGDYEQYF
TGTGCCAGCAAGGTCCTGACCGGAGACTACGAGCAGTACTTC
>TRBJ2-7|TRBV18|-|-
CASSPRDSYEQYF
TGTGCCAGCTCACCTCGGGACTCCTACGAGCAGTACTTC
>TRBJ1-2|TRBV5-6|-|-
CASSLAPEAYGYTF
TGTGCCAGCAGCTTGGCGCCGGAGGCCTATGGCTACACCTTC
>TRBJ2-3|TRBV5-1|TRBD1|once
CASSLVGTGATDTQYF
TGCGCCAGCAGCTTGGTAGGGACAGGGGCGACAGATACGCAGTATTTT
>TRBJ2-6|TRBV6-5|-|-
CASSSPGANVLTF
TGTGCCAGCAGTTCCCCCGGGGCCAACGTCCTGACTTTC
>TRBJ2-7|TRBV9|-|-
CASSGEVAASSYEQYF
TGTGCCAGCAGCGGCGAGGTGGCGGCCAGCTCCTACGAGCAGTACTTC
>TRBJ2-7|TRBV11-1|-|-
CASSLTYSYEQYF
TGTGCCAGCAGCTTGACATATTCCTACGAGCAGTACTTC
>TRBJ2-1|TRBV30|-|-
CAWSVLGEQFF
TGTGCCTGGAGTGTACTAGGAGAGCAGTTCTTC
>TRBJ1-2|TRBV5-4|-|-
CASSLAGYYGYTF
TGTGCCAGCAGCTTGGCAGGCTACTATGGCTACACCTTC
>TRBJ2-7|TRBV7-9|-|-
CASSHTGSLPYEQYF
TGTGCCAGCAGCCATACAGGTTCCCTCCCCTACGAGCAGTACTTC